Sequencing of this T cell receptor beta chain was carried out in a study of shared clonotypes between healthy human individuals. Study-level background: Ranging from 18 to 49 in age, donors were a couple of women and a few men.

Terminally differentiated effector memory CD45RA+ cells were excluded by CCR7 positive selection of CD45RO-negative cells. None of the donors, who were healthy HIV-negative adults, had recently had acute infections or vaccinations. This CDR3 has 16 residues. V lost 5 bases and J 0 bases, leaving 15 bases between the germline ends. Per germline, CDR1 MGHDK and CDR2 SYGVNS. Clones were sequenced by immunoSEQ multiplex PCR, and TCRdb holds only the in-frame ones, with some missing. The sample holds about 2 million clones, 85% to 95% seen once. This sequence was found in a man aged 18-30 years in good health. The sequenced sample consisted of naive CD8+ T cells sorted from blood. The V gene is TRBV25-1, the J gene TRBJ2-3; D is ambiguous. The CDR3 reads CASSWDGVFSTDTQYF. The CDR3 DNA reads as TGTGCCAGCAGTTGGGATGGAGTATTCAGCACAGATACGCAGTATTTT.